Listed here is a single TCR beta chain. The CDR3 length is 16 residues. Trimming took 7 bases from V and 3 from J, leaving 21 bases between them. Germline V lookup: CDR1 LNHDA, CDR2 SQIVND (reference sequence). The source of the sample is a study of blood T cell repertoires in COVID-19. Study-wide context: PBMCs, B-cell-depleted T cells, or T cells provided the cDNA or gDNA that made up the material.

Data came from immunoSEQ multiplex PCR; TCRdb stores just in-frame clones and leaves some out. This table has tens of thousands of clones, about 76% appearing once. Specimen: peripheral blood. J is TRBJ1-1 and V is TRBV19, with D unresolved. The receptor was derived from a human donor in a cohort sampled during active COVID-19. The CDR3 loop reads CASTNVGRAGDTEAFF. Written as DNA, the CDR3 is TGTGCCAGTACCAACGTCGGACGGGCGGGAGACACTGAAGCTTTCTTT.